This is a list of T cell receptor beta chains from one sample in a study of T cells in Graves' hyperthyroidism and ophthalmopathy. TCRdb recomputed calls from the multiplex PCR reads with MiXCR, one row per CDR3 protein. The table includes hundreds of thousands of distinct CDR3 sequences, roughly a third detected once. Material: blood. All receptors derive from a woman aged 40-49 years with Graves' hyperthyroidism. Each CDR3 is given without its conserved first and last residue. D genes are given only for firm matches. Size is stated for part of the rows, as once, few or many counts, or as a class when the clone is expanded.

clone_size	d_call	v_call	j_call	cdr3_aa
few	TRBD1	TRBV6-6	TRBJ1-6	ASRATGVDNSPLH
many	TRBD1	TRBV24-1	TRBJ1-5	ATSDPGQGDNQPQH
many	TRBD1	TRBV13	TRBJ1-2	ASSPGQADYGYT
-	-	TRBV12-3/TRBV12-4	TRBJ1-1	ASSPQWGRGTEAF
many	TRBD1	TRBV5-1	TRBJ1-1	ASSVGTGVGATEAF
many	-	TRBV20-1	TRBJ1-6	SAVGAANSPLH
many	-	TRBV29-1	TRBJ1-1	SVRGAVVSSEAF
-	-	TRBV7-2	TRBJ1-4	ASSLRGDSSPTNEKLF
-	-	TRBV29-1	TRBJ2-7	SVVDKSYSYEQY
many	TRBD1	TRBV29-1	TRBJ1-2	SVGATGANYGYT
-	TRBD1	TRBV10-2	TRBJ1-1	ASMKGGQGENTEAF
-	-	TRBV10-3	TRBJ1-2	ASSYSSGLIYGYT
-	TRBD1	TRBV5-1	TRBJ2-7	ASSVWDRGWGEQY
-	TRBD1	TRBV7-2	TRBJ2-7	ASSFPGQGVYEQY
many	TRBD1	TRBV5-1	TRBJ1-4	ASSLGTGNEKLF
-	TRBD1	TRBV7-8	TRBJ1-5	ASSLRDRGLQPQH
once	TRBD1	TRBV3-1	TRBJ2-2	ASSTTGTGITGELF
-	TRBD1	TRBV19	TRBJ1-2	ASMEGQGLYGYT
-	-	TRBV5-1	TRBJ2-7	ASSGGGEEQY
-	-	TRBV10-3	TRBJ2-7	ASKAGPSSYEQY
once	TRBD2	TRBV11-2	TRBJ2-5	ASRRPSGGYQETQY
many	-	TRBV20-1	TRBJ1-6	SAREGNSALH
-	-	TRBV12-3/TRBV12-4	TRBJ1-4	ASSLTRSALELF